This T cell receptor (beta chain) appears in the sequencing data of a study of T cells in Graves' hyperthyroidism and ophthalmopathy. Study-wide background: Initial diagnosis, before any treatment, was when peripheral blood was collected. The study, taken as a whole, reports: Stable hyperthyroidism and ophthalmopathy were separated using 13 V-J signatures. Onset of ophthalmopathy came a median 6.5 months after the model predicted it.

The source material, RNA transcripts, was used to amplify TCR beta CDR3 regions. The HTBI primer set drove a first-round RT-PCR of the TCR CDR3. TCRdb redid the calling of the multiplex PCR reads with MiXCR, one entry per CDR3 protein. This sample carries 500,000 to 800,000 distinct CDR3 sequences, approximately 15% of them seen once, and the ten largest clones take approximately 12%. The authors took PBMCs from roughly 9.7 ml fresh peripheral blood. The CDR3 is 12 residues long. V was trimmed by 6 bases and J by 6 bases, leaving 11 bases between them. In this sample, this clonotype turned up many times. Its antigen is undetermined.

Material: blood. The chain carries TRBV12-3 or TRBV12-4 and TRBJ1-2; a weak D match, TRBD1 (6 bases). The sequence was collected from a woman aged 45-65 years with Graves' ophthalmopathy. The CDR3 protein is CASSLTGDGYTF. As DNA, the CDR3 is TGTGCCAGCAGCCTGACAGGAGATGGCTACACCTTC.